These T cell receptor beta chains were read from a single sample in a study of cytomegalovirus exposure and HLA in healthy donors. Produced via immunoSEQ multiplex PCR; TCRdb's table is partial and in-frame only. The sample lists 55,000 to 75,000 clones; roughly nine tenths were seen once. Sequenced input: PBMCs. The source of these receptors is a man in his late teens or twenties in good health and CMV-seronegative. The CDR3 runs from the conserved cysteine through the conserved F or W. Fields, in order: D gene, V gene, J gene, clone size, CDR3 protein, CDR3 DNA. D genes are given only for firm matches. Clone size appears in some rows only: once, few, many, or a class for an expanded clone.

d_gene: TRBD1; v_gene: TRBV11-2; j_gene: TRBJ1-5; abundance: .; CDR3aa: CASSAGTGGQPQHF; CDR3nt: TGTGCCAGCAGCGCGGGGACAGGGGGTCAGCCCCAGCATTTT
d_gene: TRBD2; v_gene: TRBV11-2; j_gene: TRBJ2-3; abundance: .; CDR3aa: CASSLRTSGRGSTDTQYF; CDR3nt: TGTGCCAGCAGCTTACGGACTAGCGGGAGGGGAAGCACAGATACGCAGTATTTT
d_gene: .; v_gene: TRBV19; j_gene: TRBJ2-7; abundance: .; CDR3aa: CASSYRSAYEQYF; CDR3nt: TGTGCCAGTAGTTACAGGAGCGCCTACGAGCAGTACTTC
d_gene: TRBD2; v_gene: TRBV2; j_gene: TRBJ2-2; abundance: .; CDR3aa: CASSGTSGRGAGELFF; CDR3nt: TGTGCCAGCAGCGGGACTAGCGGGAGGGGCGCCGGGGAGCTGTTTTTT
d_gene: .; v_gene: TRBV5-5; j_gene: TRBJ2-2; abundance: few; CDR3aa: CASSPNTGELFF; CDR3nt: TGTGCCAGCAGCCCAAACACCGGGGAGCTGTTTTTT
d_gene: .; v_gene: TRBV29-1; j_gene: TRBJ2-5; abundance: .; CDR3aa: CSVGTLGLMGTQYF; CDR3nt: TGCAGCGTTGGGACCTTGGGGCTCATGGGGACCCAGTACTTC
d_gene: .; v_gene: TRBV7-2; j_gene: TRBJ2-3; abundance: .; CDR3aa: CAGHHGGTGTDTQYF; CDR3nt: TGTGCCGGACATCACGGCGGGACGGGCACAGATACGCAGTATTTT
d_gene: TRBD2; v_gene: TRBV14; j_gene: TRBJ2-3; abundance: .; CDR3aa: CASAPPASGRALAQYF; CDR3nt: TGTGCCAGCGCCCCGCCGGCTAGCGGGAGGGCCCTCGCGCAGTATTTT
d_gene: .; v_gene: TRBV6-1; j_gene: TRBJ1-1; abundance: once; CDR3aa: CASSDSGHVAEAFF; CDR3nt: TGTGCCAGCAGTGATAGCGGCCACGTCGCTGAAGCTTTCTTT
d_gene: .; v_gene: TRBV7-2; j_gene: TRBJ2-2; abundance: .; CDR3aa: CASKPSYGGAGTGELFF; CDR3nt: TGTGCCAGCAAACCCAGCTATGGGGGGGCTGGGACCGGGGAGCTGTTTTTT
d_gene: TRBD2; v_gene: TRBV11-3; j_gene: TRBJ2-1; abundance: once; CDR3aa: CASSSPGLAVNEQFF; CDR3nt: TGTGCCAGCAGCTCCCCCGGACTAGCGGTCAATGAGCAGTTCTTC
d_gene: .; v_gene: TRBV9; j_gene: TRBJ2-2; abundance: .; CDR3aa: CASSLGVESGAGELFF; CDR3nt: TGTGCCAGCAGCCTAGGGGTGGAATCCGGGGCCGGGGAGCTGTTTTTT
d_gene: TRBD2; v_gene: TRBV6-4; j_gene: TRBJ2-1; abundance: .; CDR3aa: CASSESAGGLTEQFF; CDR3nt: TGTGCCAGCAGTGAATCGGCGGGAGGCCTTACTGAGCAGTTCTTC
d_gene: .; v_gene: TRBV7-8; j_gene: TRBJ1-5; abundance: .; CDR3aa: CASSLDRTYQPQHF; CDR3nt: TGTGCCAGCAGCCTCGACAGGACCTATCAGCCCCAGCATTTT
d_gene: TRBD1; v_gene: TRBV29-1; j_gene: TRBJ2-2; abundance: .; CDR3aa: CSVDPGTGLTGELFF; CDR3nt: TGCAGCGTGGACCCCGGGACAGGGCTAACCGGGGAGCTGTTTTTT
d_gene: .; v_gene: TRBV7-2; j_gene: TRBJ1-1; abundance: once; CDR3aa: CASSLAYSTEAFF; CDR3nt: TGTGCCAGCAGCTTAGCTTACAGCACTGAAGCTTTCTTT
d_gene: .; v_gene: TRBV7-6; j_gene: TRBJ2-5; abundance: .; CDR3aa: CASSLELFWETQYF; CDR3nt: TGTGCCAGCAGCTTAGAGCTTTTTTGGGAGACCCAGTACTTC
d_gene: .; v_gene: TRBV6-5; j_gene: TRBJ2-5; abundance: .; CDR3aa: CASLPRGAGEETQYF; CDR3nt: TGTGCCAGCTTGCCGCGGGGAGCCGGAGAAGAGACCCAGTACTTC
d_gene: TRBD2; v_gene: TRBV4-2; j_gene: TRBJ2-3; abundance: .; CDR3aa: CASSQDGLGGPVDTQYF; CDR3nt: TGTGCCAGCAGCCAAGATGGTCTGGGAGGGCCTGTTGATACGCAGTATTTT
d_gene: TRBD2; v_gene: TRBV7-7; j_gene: TRBJ2-2; abundance: .; CDR3aa: CASSFREGGTGELFF; CDR3nt: TGTGCTAGCAGCTTCCGGGAGGGCGGCACCGGGGAGCTGTTTTTT
d_gene: TRBD2; v_gene: TRBV5-1; j_gene: TRBJ2-5; abundance: .; CDR3aa: CASSQDIAGAGETQYF; CDR3nt: TGCGCCAGCAGCCAGGACATAGCGGGAGCGGGGGAGACCCAGTACTTC
d_gene: TRBD1; v_gene: TRBV7-2; j_gene: TRBJ2-7; abundance: .; CDR3aa: CASILGTGDEQYF; CDR3nt: TGTGCCAGCATCCTCGGGACAGGAGACGAGCAGTACTTC
d_gene: .; v_gene: TRBV28; j_gene: TRBJ1-2; abundance: .; CDR3aa: CASSELLRGYTF; CDR3nt: TGTGCCAGCAGCGAATTACTACGAGGCTACACCTTC